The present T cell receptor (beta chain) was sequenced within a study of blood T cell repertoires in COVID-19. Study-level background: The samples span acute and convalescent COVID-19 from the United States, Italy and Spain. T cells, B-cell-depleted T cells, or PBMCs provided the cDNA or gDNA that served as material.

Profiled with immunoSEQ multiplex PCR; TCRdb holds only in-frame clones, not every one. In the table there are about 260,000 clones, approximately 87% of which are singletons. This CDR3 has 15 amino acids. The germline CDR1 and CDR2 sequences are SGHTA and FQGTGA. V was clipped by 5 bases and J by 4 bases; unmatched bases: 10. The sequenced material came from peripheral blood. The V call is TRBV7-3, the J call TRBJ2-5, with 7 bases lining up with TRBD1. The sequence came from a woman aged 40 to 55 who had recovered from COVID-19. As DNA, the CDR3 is TGTGCCAGCAGCGCGCAAGGGACAGCCGGAGAGACCCAGTACTTC. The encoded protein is CASSAQGTAGETQYF.